This TCR beta chain was sequenced for a study of blood T cell repertoires in COVID-19. Clones were sequenced by immunoSEQ multiplex PCR, and TCRdb holds only the in-frame ones, with some missing. Of 350,000 to 450,000 clones in the sample, 89% are singletons; the top ten hold less than 2%. Looked up from germline, CDR1 is MNHNS and CDR2 is SASEGT. There are 15 residues in the CDR3. Trimming left V 0 bases short and J 8 bases short, with 16 bases between. This TCR was sampled from a woman aged 25 to 39 who had recovered from COVID-19. The chain links TRBV6-1 to TRBJ1-2; the D gene is possibly TRBD1 (5 bases). The sequenced material came from PBMCs or T cells enriched from blood (not recorded which). CDR3 amino acids: CASSEADSRVIGYTF. CDR3 coding DNA: TGTGCCAGCAGTGAAGCTGATTCCAGGGTTATAGGCTACACCTTC.